This is a list of T cell receptor beta chains from one sample in a study of blood T cell repertoires in COVID-19. Clones were read by immunoSEQ multiplex PCR, and TCRdb kept only the in-frame ones, dropping some. This sample carries some 150,000 clones, more than 75% of them seen once, and the ten largest clones take roughly 37%. Sequenced: peripheral blood. These TCRs come from a man aged 50 to 59 who had recovered from COVID-19. CDR3s include the opening cysteine and the closing phenylalanine or tryptophan. The D gene is left open where the match is weak. Clone size is not always given. Where it is, it says once, few, many or a class for expanded clones.

CDR3aa: CASSLAIGTFYGYTF
CDR3nt: TGTGCCAGCAGCTTAGCGATTGGGACATTCTATGGCTACACCTTC
d_gene: -
v_gene: TRBV7-2
abundance: -
j_gene: TRBJ1-2

CDR3aa: CAISPTGTSGGASEQFF
CDR3nt: TGTGCCATCAGTCCCACCGGGACTAGCGGGGGGGCATCTGAGCAGTTCTTC
d_gene: TRBD2
v_gene: TRBV10-3
abundance: -
j_gene: TRBJ2-1

CDR3aa: CASSPLAGGWDTGELFF
CDR3nt: TGTGCCAGCAGTCCTCTAGCGGGGGGTTGGGACACCGGGGAGCTGTTTTTT
d_gene: TRBD2
v_gene: TRBV9
abundance: -
j_gene: TRBJ2-2

CDR3aa: CASSWNRGPSSGNTIYF
CDR3nt: TGTGCCAGCAGCTGGAACAGGGGCCCCTCCTCTGGAAACACCATATATTTT
d_gene: TRBD1
v_gene: TRBV5-6
abundance: -
j_gene: TRBJ1-3

CDR3aa: CASSLQGASTEAFF
CDR3nt: TGTGCCAGCAGTTTACAGGGGGCAAGTACTGAAGCTTTCTTT
d_gene: TRBD1
v_gene: TRBV6-2/TRBV6-3
abundance: -
j_gene: TRBJ1-1

CDR3aa: CSVVTGTGRTDTQYF
CDR3nt: TGCAGCGTCGTCACCGGGACAGGGAGGACAGATACGCAGTATTTT
d_gene: TRBD1
v_gene: TRBV29-1
abundance: -
j_gene: TRBJ2-3

CDR3aa: CASSLSGQGNGWEKLFF
CDR3nt: TGTGCCAGCAGCTTATCGGGACAGGGGAATGGATGGGAAAAACTGTTTTTT
d_gene: TRBD1
v_gene: TRBV7-2
abundance: -
j_gene: TRBJ1-4

CDR3aa: CASSYLTGTYEQYF
CDR3nt: TGTGCCAGCAGTTACCTTACAGGGACCTACGAGCAGTACTTC
d_gene: -
v_gene: TRBV6-2/TRBV6-3
abundance: -
j_gene: TRBJ2-7

CDR3aa: CASSYPNSYEQYF
CDR3nt: TGTGCCAGCAGTTACCCTAACAGCTACGAGCAGTACTTC
d_gene: -
v_gene: TRBV6-6
abundance: -
j_gene: TRBJ2-7

CDR3aa: CASSPVPPGTAGNTIYF
CDR3nt: TGTGCCAGCAGCCCAGTTCCCCCCGGGACAGCTGGAAACACCATATATTTT
d_gene: TRBD1
v_gene: TRBV3-1/TRBV3-2
abundance: -
j_gene: TRBJ1-3

CDR3aa: CASSLGENTEAFF
CDR3nt: TGTGCCAGCAGTTTAGGAGAGAACACTGAAGCTTTCTTT
d_gene: -
v_gene: TRBV12-3/TRBV12-4
abundance: -
j_gene: TRBJ1-1

CDR3aa: CASSYSLTGGTVGYTF
CDR3nt: TGTGCCAGCAGTTACTCATTGACAGGGGGCACGGTTGGCTACACCTTC
d_gene: TRBD1
v_gene: TRBV6-5
abundance: -
j_gene: TRBJ1-2

CDR3aa: CAISDSQGVHEQFF
CDR3nt: TGTGCCATCAGCGACTCCCAAGGGGTCCATGAGCAGTTCTTC
d_gene: -
v_gene: TRBV10-3
abundance: -
j_gene: TRBJ2-1

CDR3aa: CASSLGDSSNYGYTF
CDR3nt: TGTGCCAGCAGCTTGGGGGACAGTTCTAACTATGGCTACACCTTC
d_gene: TRBD1
v_gene: TRBV5-5
abundance: -
j_gene: TRBJ1-2

CDR3aa: CASSSAGSAGNTIYF
CDR3nt: TGTGCCAGCAGCTCGGCGGGAAGCGCAGGAAACACCATATATTTT
d_gene: -
v_gene: TRBV7-6
abundance: -
j_gene: TRBJ1-3

CDR3aa: CASSMGQGPYEQYF
CDR3nt: TGTGCCAGCAGCATGGGACAGGGTCCCTACGAGCAGTACTTC
d_gene: TRBD1
v_gene: TRBV13
abundance: -
j_gene: TRBJ2-7

CDR3aa: CASSREVPVYGYTF
CDR3nt: TGTGCCAGCAGCCGCGAGGTCCCGGTCTATGGCTACACCTTC
d_gene: -
v_gene: TRBV7-8
abundance: -
j_gene: TRBJ1-2

CDR3aa: CASSLAATPGVAANSPLHF
CDR3nt: TGTGCCAGCAGCTTAGCGGCTACCCCCGGGGTTGCGGCTAATTCACCCCTCCACTTT
d_gene: -
v_gene: TRBV7-2
abundance: once
j_gene: TRBJ1-6

CDR3aa: CASSQEVGLREQYF
CDR3nt: TGCGCCAGCAGCCAAGAGGTAGGACTCCGCGAGCAGTACTTC
d_gene: -
v_gene: TRBV4-3
abundance: -
j_gene: TRBJ2-7

CDR3aa: CASSQDNSLNTGELFF
CDR3nt: TGTGCCAGCAGCCAAGATAACAGCCTCAACACCGGGGAGCTGTTTTTT
d_gene: -
v_gene: TRBV4-2
abundance: -
j_gene: TRBJ2-2

CDR3aa: CASSSGLAGGITDTQYF
CDR3nt: TGTGCCAGCAGTTCGGGACTAGCGGGGGGTATCACAGATACGCAGTATTTT
d_gene: TRBD2
v_gene: TRBV27
abundance: -
j_gene: TRBJ2-3

CDR3aa: CASSLSTGMDTEAFF
CDR3nt: TGTGCCAGCAGTTTATCCACAGGTATGGACACTGAAGCTTTCTTT
d_gene: -
v_gene: TRBV28
abundance: -
j_gene: TRBJ1-1

CDR3aa: CASSPDRGVYGYTF
CDR3nt: TGCGCCAGCAGCCCGGACAGGGGTGTCTATGGCTACACCTTC
d_gene: TRBD1
v_gene: TRBV5-1
abundance: -
j_gene: TRBJ1-2

CDR3aa: CASSASGGLAYEQYF
CDR3nt: TGTGCCAGCTCAGCGTCCGGGGGGCTGGCCTACGAGCAGTACTTC
d_gene: -
v_gene: TRBV18
abundance: -
j_gene: TRBJ2-7

CDR3aa: CASSQDNGGGAANTEAFF
CDR3nt: TGCGCCAGCAGCCAAGATAATGGAGGGGGCGCGGCGAACACTGAAGCTTTCTTT
d_gene: TRBD1
v_gene: TRBV4-1
abundance: many
j_gene: TRBJ1-1

CDR3aa: CASSPFPFGREKLFF
CDR3nt: TGTGCCAGCAGCCCCTTTCCCTTTGGGAGGGAAAAACTGTTTTTT
d_gene: -
v_gene: TRBV3-1/TRBV3-2
abundance: -
j_gene: TRBJ1-4

CDR3aa: CASSQDWTGGEYGYTF
CDR3nt: TGTGCCAGCAGCCAAGACTGGACAGGGGGCGAGTATGGCTACACCTTC
d_gene: TRBD1
v_gene: TRBV4-2
abundance: few
j_gene: TRBJ1-2

CDR3aa: CASSLEGWGASPLHF
CDR3nt: TGTGCCAGCAGTTTAGAGGGTTGGGGAGCTTCACCCCTCCACTTT
d_gene: -
v_gene: TRBV27
abundance: -
j_gene: TRBJ1-6